This is a list of T cell receptor beta chains from one sample in a study of cytotoxic CD8 clonotypes in ibrutinib-treated CLL. The assay was immunoSEQ multiplex PCR, and TCRdb's table has in-frame clones only and misses some. The profile shows approximately 100,000 clones, 60% to 80% of them singletons. Source: PBMCs, taken after 24 months of ibrutinib treatment. The receptors here all came from a human donor with chronic lymphocytic leukemia. CDR3s include the opening cysteine and the closing phenylalanine or tryptophan. A D gene is named only where the DNA matches it firmly. Clone size is given for some rows only: seen once, a few or many times, or a class if the clone is expanded.

D gene	V gene	clone size	J gene	CDR3 protein	CDR3 DNA
-	TRBV5-6	-	TRBJ2-4	CASSHGGPAKNIQYF	TGTGCCAGCAGCCACGGGGGTCCGGCCAAAAACATTCAGTACTTC
-	TRBV5-8	-	TRBJ1-5	CASSLNSGPNQPQHF	TGTGCCAGCAGCTTGAATTCAGGGCCTAATCAGCCCCAGCATTTT
-	TRBV7-9	-	TRBJ2-7	CASSSLHYEQYF	TGTGCCAGCAGCTCGCTACACTACGAGCAGTACTTC
-	TRBV7-9	-	TRBJ1-1	CASSWTVHTEAFF	TGTGCCAGCAGCTGGACAGTTCACACTGAAGCTTTCTTT
-	TRBV5-1	-	TRBJ2-7	CASSFASDEQYF	TGCGCCAGCAGTTTCGCTAGCGACGAGCAGTACTTC
-	TRBV28	-	TRBJ1-1	CASSWLDTHTEAFF	TGTGCCAGCAGTTGGTTGGACACCCACACTGAAGCTTTCTTT
-	TRBV5-1	-	TRBJ1-6	CASSPGGGNSPLHF	TGCGCCAGCAGCCCTGGCGGGGGTAATTCACCCCTCCACTTT
TRBD1	TRBV19	-	TRBJ2-2	CASRGQGAAGGGELFF	TGTGCCAGTAGGGGACAGGGGGCGGCTGGCGGCGGGGAGCTGTTTTTT
TRBD1	TRBV18	-	TRBJ1-2	CASSPSLDRVYGGYTF	TGTGCCAGCTCACCCTCCCTTGACAGGGTCTATGGTGGCTACACCTTC
TRBD2	TRBV28	-	TRBJ2-7	CASRPETSGSMYEQYF	TGTGCCAGCAGACCTGAAACTAGCGGGAGTATGTACGAGCAGTACTTC
-	TRBV9	medium-sized	TRBJ2-2	CASSQGNLGTGELFF	TGTGCCAGCAGCCAAGGTAACCTAGGCACCGGGGAGCTGTTTTTT
-	TRBV5-1	few	TRBJ2-1	CASSSEREQFF	TGCGCCAGCAGCTCGGAGCGGGAGCAGTTCTTC
-	TRBV28	-	TRBJ2-1	CASSLGTASSYNEQFF	TGTGCCAGCAGCCTTGGGACGGCCAGCTCCTACAATGAGCAGTTCTTC
TRBD1	TRBV19	-	TRBJ1-2	CASSGQADFNYGYTF	TGTGCCAGTAGCGGACAGGCAGATTTTAACTATGGCTACACCTTC
-	TRBV28	-	TRBJ1-1	CASSPGYTEAFF	TGTGCCAGCAGTCCCGGGTACACTGAAGCTTTCTTT
-	TRBV4-2	-	TRBJ2-7	CASSQDLAKATYEQYF	TGTGCCAGCAGCCAAGATTTGGCAAAGGCCACCTACGAGCAGTACTTC
-	TRBV30	-	TRBJ1-5	CAWSAGGTGLGNQPQHF	TGTGCCTGGAGTGCTGGGGGTACAGGGCTGGGCAATCAGCCCCAGCATTTT
-	TRBV2	-	TRBJ2-2	CASRGNTGELFF	TGTGCCAGCCGGGGTAACACCGGGGAGCTGTTTTTT
-	TRBV5-1	-	TRBJ2-3	CASSLVTPTDTQYF	TGCGCCAGCAGCTTGGTTACCCCCACAGATACGCAGTATTTT
-	TRBV6-1	-	TRBJ1-2	CASSGYYGYTF	TGTGCCAGCAGTGGGTACTATGGCTACACCTTC
TRBD1	TRBV5-1	few	TRBJ1-1	CASSSDTTDRGGIEAFF	TGCGCCAGCAGCTCCGACACGACGGACAGGGGTGGGATTGAAGCTTTCTTT
-	TRBV9	-	TRBJ2-2	CASSAGTANTGELFF	TGTGCCAGCAGCGCCGGCACGGCGAACACCGGGGAGCTGTTTTTT
-	TRBV19	-	TRBJ1-5	CASSAPDRLWQPQHF	TGTGCCAGTAGTGCTCCAGACAGGCTCTGGCAGCCCCAGCATTTT
-	TRBV6-5	few	TRBJ1-5	CASSLRAFGNQPQHF	TGTGCCAGCAGTCTCCGAGCCTTTGGCAATCAGCCCCAGCATTTT
TRBD2	TRBV27	few	TRBJ2-7	CASSATSGGFEQYF	TGTGCCAGCAGTGCCACTAGCGGGGGATTCGAGCAGTACTTC
TRBD1	TRBV19	-	TRBJ2-7	CASSIRVAGGFVNEQYF	TGTGCCAGTAGTATCCGCGTGGCAGGGGGTTTCGTTAACGAGCAGTACTTC
-	TRBV18	-	TRBJ2-1	CASSPPASGGNNEQFF	TGTGCCAGCTCACCACCTGCCAGCGGCGGGAACAATGAGCAGTTCTTC
-	TRBV2	-	TRBJ1-5	CASRGQYNQPQHF	TGTGCCAGCCGTGGACAGTACAATCAGCCCCAGCATTTT
TRBD1	TRBV19	few	TRBJ1-1	CASSDIQGVLSNTEAFF	TGTGCCAGTAGTGATATACAGGGGGTTCTATCGAACACTGAAGCTTTCTTT
-	TRBV4-1	-	TRBJ2-2	CASSAPLGQNTGELFF	TGCGCCAGCAGCGCTCCCCTCGGACAGAACACCGGGGAGCTGTTTTTT
-	TRBV27	-	TRBJ2-5	CASWTGEETQYF	TGTGCCAGCTGGACGGGAGAAGAGACCCAGTACTTC
-	TRBV7-9	-	TRBJ1-5	CASSLEGGMGTQHF	TGTGCCAGCAGCTTAGAAGGTGGGATGGGGACCCAGCATTTT
-	TRBV4-1	-	TRBJ2-6	CASSQIKTGTVISGANVLTF	TGCGCCAGCAGCCAAATCAAAACCGGGACGGTTATCTCTGGGGCCAACGTCCTGACTTTC
TRBD1	TRBV19	few	TRBJ1-6	CASLAGQYNSPLHF	TGTGCCAGCCTAGCGGGACAGTATAATTCACCCCTCCACTTT
-	TRBV2	-	TRBJ2-3	CASRRAPTITDTQYF	TGTGCCAGTCGGCGGGCCCCCACTATCACAGATACGCAGTATTTT
-	TRBV28	-	TRBJ2-3	CASSPSGPTDTQYF	TGTGCCAGCAGTCCTTCCGGTCCCACAGATACGCAGTATTTT
TRBD1	TRBV11-2	-	TRBJ2-5	CASSGWDRESETQYF	TGTGCCAGCAGCGGATGGGACAGGGAGTCAGAGACCCAGTACTTC
TRBD2	TRBV27	-	TRBJ2-1	CASRGGTSGRNEQFF	TGTGCCAGCAGGGGCGGGACTAGCGGGAGAAATGAGCAGTTCTTC
-	TRBV18	once	TRBJ2-7	CASSPPGRPSYEQYF	TGTGCCAGCTCACCACCGGGCAGGCCCTCCTACGAGCAGTACTTC
-	TRBV12-1	-	TRBJ2-3	CASSSKTDTQYF	TGTGCCAGCAGCTCAAAAACAGATACGCAGTATTTT
TRBD2	TRBV28	few	TRBJ2-1	CASRDSGRAGLEQFF	TGTGCCAGCAGGGATAGCGGGAGGGCCGGGTTGGAGCAGTTCTTC
-	TRBV28	once	TRBJ1-6	CASSLTAVNSPLHF	TGTGCCAGCAGTTTAACGGCCGTCAATTCACCCCTCCACTTT
TRBD1	TRBV25-1	-	TRBJ1-2	CASSEYSTMTGLGYGYTF	TGTGCCAGCAGTGAATACTCGACGATGACAGGGCTCGGCTATGGCTACACCTTC
-	TRBV9	-	TRBJ2-3	CASSVVGRAGVGDTQYF	TGTGCCAGCAGCGTAGTTGGCCGGGCAGGGGTTGGAGATACGCAGTATTTT